The 26 T cell receptor beta chains below come from one sample, sequenced in a study of blood T cell repertoires in COVID-19. Libraries were prepared by immunoSEQ multiplex PCR; TCRdb keeps only in-frame clonotypes and omits some of them. The top ten clones hold 25% to 35% of a sample with around 130,000 clones, 85% to 90% of them seen once. Source material: peripheral blood. These receptors originate from a man between 65 and 80 years old with active or convalescent COVID-19.

This clone has a handful of counts. The genes are TRBV19 and TRBJ2-7; maybe TRBD2 (5 bases). Germline CDR1 reads LNHDA; CDR2 reads SQIVND (reference sequence). The V end lost 5 bases, the J end lost 0 bases, and 11 bases lay between the germline ends. There are 14 residues in the CDR3. Written as DNA, the CDR3 is TGTGCCAGTAGTGCGGGCGGCTACTCCTACGAGCAGTACTTC. The encoded protein is CASSAGGYSYEQYF.

The chain has TRBV28 and TRBJ1-3; maybe TRBD1 (6 bases). CDR3 length equals 15 residues. Germline values: CDR1 MDHEN, CDR2 SYDVKM. V lost 5 bases and J 1 base, leaving 12 bases between the germline ends. The CDR3 DNA reads as TGTGCCAGCAGTCTCTCCGGACAGTCTGGAAACACCATATATTTT. Encoded protein: CASSLSGQSGNTIYF.

The V call is TRBV30, the J call TRBJ1-4; D is unclear. Germline V lookup: CDR1 GTSNPN, CDR2 SVGIG (reference sequence). The V end lost 2 bases, the J end lost 6 bases, and 7 bases lay between the germline ends. This CDR3 has 12 residues. CDR3 sequence reads: CAWSPQDEKLFF. CDR3 in DNA: TGTGCCTGGAGTCCCCAGGATGAAAAACTGTTTTTT.

The chain combines TRBV9 with TRBJ2-1, with D perhaps matching TRBD1 (7 bases). This CDR3 comprises 14 residues. Germline values: CDR1 SGDLS, CDR2 YYNGEE. Trimming left V 0 bases short and J 9 bases short, with 13 bases between. The chain's CDR3 is CASSVGRGHGEQFF. In nucleotides, the CDR3 is TGTGCCAGCAGCGTAGGGAGGGGGCACGGTGAGCAGTTCTTC.

The chain carries TRBV5-3 and TRBJ1-4; D not certain. TRBV5-3 is recorded as an ORF, its role being uncertain. This CDR3 is 17 amino acids long. V was pared by 4 bases and J by 2 bases, with 18 bases between. CDR3 sequence: CARSQFLGPKTNEKLFF. CDR3 bases: TGTGCCAGAAGCCAATTCCTCGGTCCAAAGACTAATGAAAAACTGTTTTTT.

The gene calls are TRBV7-2 and TRBJ1-1, with no clear D. The V end was cut by 1 base, the J end by 1 base, with 4 bases between. The germline gives CDR1 SGHTA, CDR2 FQGNSA. The CDR3 contains 13 residues. DNA for the CDR3: TGTGCCAGCAGCTTAGTTCGGAACACTGAAGCTTTCTTT. Amino acid sequence: CASSLVRNTEAFF.

The rearrangement joins TRBV19 to TRBJ1-1; a possible D gene is TRBD1 (5 bases). The CDR3 extends over 13 amino acids. The germline V gene has CDR1 LNHDA and CDR2 SQIVND (reference sequence). Trimming removed 3 bases at V and 4 bases at J, with 9 bases between. CDR3 bases: TGTGCCAGTAGTATTTTCGGGGGCACTGAAGCTTTCTTT. This sequence encodes CASSIFGGTEAFF. Using reference TRBV19 and TRBJ1-1 for the parts outside the CDR3, the full variable domain is DGGITQSPKYLFRKEGQNVTLSCEQNLNHDAMYWYRQDPGQGLRLIYYSQIVNDFQKGDIAEGYSVSREKKESFPLTVTSAQKNPTAFYLCASSIFGGTEAFFGQGTRLTVV.

CDR3 DNA: TGTGCCAGCAGTCTAAGAAACACCATATATTTT. Its protein is CASSLRNTIYF. The J gene is TRBJ1-3, the V gene TRBV12-3 or TRBV12-4; D gene unclear. Trimming stripped 5 bases from V and 5 bases from J, with 4 bases between. This CDR3 spans 11 amino acids.

This chain joins TRBV30 and TRBJ2-7; the match to TRBD2 covers 8 bases. CDR1 and CDR2 from the germline V gene are GTSNPN and SVGIG (reference sequence). With 4 bases clipped from V and 2 bases from J, the junction kept 10 bases outside the gene matches. The CDR3 is 15 residues long. The CDR3 DNA reads TGTGCCTGGACCGTGGGTGCGGGAGGCCCCTACGAGCAGTACTTC. Protein product: CAWTVGAGGPYEQYF. Complete variable domain (other parts from reference TRBV30 and TRBJ2-7): SQTIHQWPATLVQPVGSPLSLECTVEGTSNPNLYWYRQAAGRGLQLLFYSVGIGQISSEVPQNLSASRPQDRQFILSSKKLLLSDSGFYLCAWTVGAGGPYEQYFGPGTRLTVT.

V gene TRBV10-3 combines with J gene TRBJ2-2, with 8 bases that match TRBD2. The CDR3 is 14 amino acids. V trimming: 7 bases; J trimming: 7 bases; junction bases outside the gene matches: 8. CDR1 and CDR2 (germline): ENHRY, SYGVKD. The CDR3 spells CAITALAAGGELFF. CDR3 nucleotide sequence: TGTGCCATCACCGCACTAGCGGCGGGCGGGGAGCTGTTTTTT.

The chain uses TRBV24-1 and TRBJ2-3; 13 positions agree with TRBD2. Germline CDR1 reads KGHDR; CDR2 reads SFDVKD. CDR3 length: 15 amino acids. Trimming took 9 bases from V and 5 from J; bases not matched to a gene: 7. CDR3 protein: CATGWTSGSVDTQYF. The CDR3 region has the DNA TGTGCCACCGGCTGGACTAGCGGGAGTGTAGATACGCAGTATTTT.

This chain connects TRBV5-1 to TRBJ1-4, with a tentative D call TRBD1 (6 bases). The V gene lost 0 bases and the J gene lost 5 bases, with 11 bases spanning the gap. This CDR3 is 15 amino acids long. In germline, CDR1 is SGHRS, CDR2 YFSETQ. The CDR3 spells CASSLGTAENEKLFF. In DNA, the CDR3 is TGCGCCAGCAGCTTGGGGACAGCCGAGAATGAAAAACTGTTTTTT. The full variable domain, in which reference TRBV5-1 and TRBJ1-4 provide the parts outside the CDR3, is KAGVTQTPRYLIKTRGQQVTLSCSPISGHRSVSWYQQTPGQGLQFLFEYFSETQRNKGNFPGRFSGRQFSNSRSEMNVSTLELGDSALYLCASSLGTAENEKLFFGSGTQLSVL.

V is TRBV28 and J is TRBJ1-2, with D unclear. From germline, CDR1 is MDHEN and CDR2 SYDVKM. V lost 5 bases to trimming and J lost 2 bases, with 12 bases between them. CDR3 length equals 14 residues. CDR3 sequence: CASSPERVNYGYTF. The CDR3 coding sequence is TGTGCCAGCAGTCCCGAGCGGGTGAACTATGGCTACACCTTC.

V usage is TRBV24-1 and J usage is TRBJ2-5, with 8 bases matching TRBD1. Germline values: CDR1 KGHDR, CDR2 SFDVKD. The CDR3 totals 12 residues. Losses at the gene ends were 9 bases for V and 3 bases for J; bases not matched to a gene: 2. CDR3 nucleotides: TGTGCCACCGCAGGGGGCGAAGAGACCCAGTACTTC. Encoded protein: CATAGGEETQYF.

The V and J genes are TRBV24-1 and TRBJ2-3; D call uncertain. This CDR3 has 15 amino acids. Deletions cut 5 bases from V and 2 bases from J, with 13 bases between. The germline V gene has CDR1 KGHDR and CDR2 SFDVKD. This CDR3 is CATSVGQLHTDTQYF. The CDR3 DNA reads TGTGCCACCAGTGTTGGGCAATTGCACACAGATACGCAGTATTTT.

The CDR3 bases are TGTGCCAGCAGTTTAGGGACTAGCGGGAGGGCCGGGGAGCTGTTTTTT. It translates to CASSLGTSGRAGELFF. This rearrangement joins TRBV28 to TRBJ2-2; TRBD2 matches at 16 bases. The germline gives CDR1 MDHEN, CDR2 SYDVKM. Trimming took 2 bases from V and 6 from J; bases not matched to a gene: 0. This CDR3 is 16 amino acids long.

The chain uses TRBV28 and TRBJ1-5; D may be TRBD1 (6 bases). There are 12 residues in the CDR3. CDR1 is MDHEN and CDR2 is SYDVKM in the germline V gene. The V and J ends lost 7 bases and 4 bases respectively, with 8 bases between them. For the CDR3, the DNA is TGTGCCAGCAAGGGGGTAAATCAGCCCCAGCATTTT. Encoded protein: CASKGVNQPQHF.

The sample holds one count of this clone. The gene calls are TRBV9 and TRBJ2-7, with 13 positions matching TRBD2. This CDR3 has 15 residues. With 4 bases clipped from V and 8 bases from J, the junction kept 9 bases outside the gene matches. Germline CDR1 and CDR2: SGDLS and YYNGEE. This chain's CDR3 is CASSSSGTSGTKQYF. Here the CDR3 DNA reads TGTGCCAGCAGCTCTTCCGGGACTAGCGGGACAAAGCAGTACTTC.

This chain connects TRBV12-3 or TRBV12-4 to TRBJ2-2; no firm D call. The CDR3 extends over 9 amino acids. Trimming removed 8 bases from V and 7 bases from J, with 2 bases in between. The CDR3, as DNA: TGTGCCAGCCTCGGGGAGCTGTTTTTT. The encoded protein is CASLGELFF.

The chain uses TRBV28 and TRBJ2-5; TRBD2 aligns across 13 bases. The V and J ends lost 8 bases and 0 bases, in that order; junction bases with no gene match: 6. The CDR3 runs 16 residues. The germline gives CDR1 MDHEN, CDR2 SYDVKM. The CDR3 DNA follows: TGTGCCAGCTCCGGGACTAGCGGGGTTTACCAAGAGACCCAGTACTTC. This gives the protein CASSGTSGVYQETQYF. Combining the CDR3 with reference TRBV28 and TRBJ2-5 gives the whole variable domain DVKVTQSSRYLVKRTGEKVFLECVQDMDHENMFWYRQDPGLGLRLIYFSYDVKMKEKGDIPEGYSVSREKKERFSLILESASTNQTSMYLCASSGTSGVYQETQYFGPGTRLLVL.

The chain joins TRBV18 to TRBJ2-2, with a tentative D call TRBD2 (5 bases). The germline gives CDR1 KGHSH, CDR2 LQKENI. This CDR3 has 15 amino acids. With 4 bases removed from V and 2 bases from J, the gap between germline ends came to 11 bases. This CDR3 reads CASSQSGPNTGELFF. The CDR3 nucleotides are TGTGCCAGCTCACAGAGCGGACCTAACACCGGGGAGCTGTTTTTT.

V is TRBV4-2 and J is TRBJ2-3; TRBD2 aligns across 15 bases. Germline CDR1 is LGHNA and CDR2 is YNFKEQ. The V gene end was trimmed by 4 bases and the J gene end by 2 bases; junction bases not matched to a gene: 10. CDR3 length: 19 residues. The CDR3 loop is CASSLGTGLAGGPTDTQYF. CDR3 in DNA: TGTGCCAGCAGCCTGGGGACAGGACTAGCGGGAGGGCCCACAGATACGCAGTATTTT.

This rearrangement joins TRBV28 to TRBJ2-7; 12 bases map to TRBD1. Per germline, CDR1 MDHEN and CDR2 SYDVKM. J was trimmed by 5 bases and V by 3 bases; bases with no gene match: 5. There are 15 residues in the CDR3. The CDR3 spells CASSLRGTGGNEQYF. The CDR3 nucleotides read TGTGCCAGCAGTTTGAGGGGGACAGGGGGCAACGAGCAGTACTTC.

This chain joins TRBV10-3 and TRBJ2-1, with 10 nucleotides matching TRBD1. This CDR3 is 14 amino acids long. The V segment lost 6 bases and the J segment 7 bases; nucleotides outside the gene matches: 6. In germline, CDR1 is ENHRY, CDR2 SYGVKD. The CDR3 reads CAISGQGGENEQFF. CDR3 bases: TGTGCCATCAGCGGACAGGGGGGTGAGAATGAGCAGTTCTTC.

The V and J genes are TRBV14 and TRBJ1-6, with a possible D match to TRBD1 (5 bases). The CDR3 spans 16 residues. Trimming removed 1 base at V and 7 bases at J, with 14 bases between. Germline V gene sequence: CDR1 SGHDN, CDR2 FVKESK. The CDR3 loop reads CASSQGRIRVNSPLHF. The CDR3 DNA is TGTGCCAGCAGCCAAGGTAGGATCAGGGTCAATTCACCCCTCCACTTT.

This clone was picked up a small number of times. The V and J genes are TRBV7-9 and TRBJ1-6; 9 bases agree with TRBD1. Unmatched junction bases numbered 5, after V lost 7 bases and J lost 7 bases. Germline values: CDR1 SEHNR, CDR2 FQNEAQ (reference sequence). This CDR3 region has 14 residues. In DNA, the CDR3 is TGTGCCAGCACCCCGGGACAGGGAAATTCACCCCTCCACTTT. It specifies CASTPGQGNSPLHF.